The clone carrying this T cell receptor beta chain was detected only a few times. What it binds is unknown. Trimming cost V 1 base and J 6 bases; bases outside gene matches: 7. CDR3 length: 16 amino acids. Looked up from germline, CDR1 is SGDLS and CDR2 is YYNGEE. The donors, healthy Caucasians from Russia, were aged about 6 to 95. The data were taken from a study of blood T cells in healthy people across ages. General study points: Aged donors had fewer naive CD4+ cells and lower diversity than long-lived donors. It was held that the diversity estimates obtained from one million T cells were underestimates.

The authors ran a second PCR of roughly 6 to 11 cycles using a sample-barcoded 5' primer and a J-beta primer mix. The authors tagged each cDNA molecule using a template-switch adaptor with 12 random nucleotides. Via MiXCR, TCRdb re-called the 5' RACE reads, giving one row per CDR3 protein. The sample carries 550,000 to 750,000 distinct CDR3 sequences, 21% recorded once. The chain recombines TRBV9 with TRBJ2-1, with 10 bases aligning to TRBD1. This receptor was taken from a man aged 65 to 85 in good health. Sequenced sample: blood. The CDR3 sequence: CASSVFLGQGSNEQFF. CDR3 bases: TGTGCCAGCAGCGTATTTTTGGGACAGGGGTCCAATGAGCAGTTCTTC.